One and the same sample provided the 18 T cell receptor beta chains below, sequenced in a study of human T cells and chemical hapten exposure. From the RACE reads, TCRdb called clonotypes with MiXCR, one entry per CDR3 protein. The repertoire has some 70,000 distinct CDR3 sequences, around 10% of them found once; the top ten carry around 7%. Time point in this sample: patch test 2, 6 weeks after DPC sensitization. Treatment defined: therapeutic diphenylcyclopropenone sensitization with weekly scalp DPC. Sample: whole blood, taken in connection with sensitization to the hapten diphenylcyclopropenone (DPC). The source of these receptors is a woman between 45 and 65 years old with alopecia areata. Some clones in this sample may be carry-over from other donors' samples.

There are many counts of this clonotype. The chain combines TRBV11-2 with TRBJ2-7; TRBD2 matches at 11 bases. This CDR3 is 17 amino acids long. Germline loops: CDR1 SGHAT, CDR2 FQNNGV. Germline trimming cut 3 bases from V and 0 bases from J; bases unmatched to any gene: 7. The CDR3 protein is CASSFTSGSPSSYEQYF. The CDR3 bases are TGTGCCAGCAGCTTTACTAGCGGGAGCCCGAGCTCCTACGAGCAGTACTTC.

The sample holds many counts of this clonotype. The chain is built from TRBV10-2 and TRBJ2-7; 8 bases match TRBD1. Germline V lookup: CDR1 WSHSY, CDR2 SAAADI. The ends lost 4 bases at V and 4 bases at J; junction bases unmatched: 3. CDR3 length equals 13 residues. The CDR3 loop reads CASSGDRKYEQYF. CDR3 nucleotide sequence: TGCGCCAGCAGTGGGGACAGGAAATACGAGCAGTACTTC.

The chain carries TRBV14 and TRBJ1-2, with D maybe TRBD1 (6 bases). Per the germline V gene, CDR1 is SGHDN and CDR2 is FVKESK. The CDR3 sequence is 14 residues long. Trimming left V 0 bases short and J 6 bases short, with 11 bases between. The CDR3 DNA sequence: TGTGCCAGCAGCCAAGATTTGGGGGGCGATGGCTACACCTTC. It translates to CASSQDLGGDGYTF.

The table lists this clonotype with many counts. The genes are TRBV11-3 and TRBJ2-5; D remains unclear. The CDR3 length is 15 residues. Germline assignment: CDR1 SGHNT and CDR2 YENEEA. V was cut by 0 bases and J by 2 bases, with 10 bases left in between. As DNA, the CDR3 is TGTGCCAGCAGCTTAGATGGTAGCAAACAAGAGACCCAGTACTTC. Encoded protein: CASSLDGSKQETQYF.

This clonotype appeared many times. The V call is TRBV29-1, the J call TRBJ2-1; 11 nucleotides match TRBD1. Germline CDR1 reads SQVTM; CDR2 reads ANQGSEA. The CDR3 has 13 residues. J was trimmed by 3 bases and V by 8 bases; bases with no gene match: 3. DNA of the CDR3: TGCAGCTCCGGGACAGGGGGCTACAATGAGCAGTTCTTC. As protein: CSSGTGGYNEQFF.

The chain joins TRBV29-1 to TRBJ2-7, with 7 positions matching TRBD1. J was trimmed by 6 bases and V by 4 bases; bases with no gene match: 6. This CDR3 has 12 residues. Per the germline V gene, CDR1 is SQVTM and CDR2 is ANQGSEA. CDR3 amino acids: CSVGDRAFEQYF. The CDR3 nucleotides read TGCAGCGTTGGAGACAGGGCCTTCGAGCAGTACTTC.

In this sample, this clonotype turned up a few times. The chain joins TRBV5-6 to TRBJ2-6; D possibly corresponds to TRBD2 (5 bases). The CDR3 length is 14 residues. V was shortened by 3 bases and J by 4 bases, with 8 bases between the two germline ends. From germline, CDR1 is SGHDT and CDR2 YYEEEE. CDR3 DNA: TGTGCCAGCAGCTCGCGGGTCGGGGCCAACGTCCTGACTTTC. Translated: CASSSRVGANVLTF.

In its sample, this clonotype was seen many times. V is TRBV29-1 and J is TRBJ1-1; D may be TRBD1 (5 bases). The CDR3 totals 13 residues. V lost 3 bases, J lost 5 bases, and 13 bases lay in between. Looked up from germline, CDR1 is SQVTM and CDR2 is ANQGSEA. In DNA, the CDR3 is TGCAGCGTTGATGGTGGGGGTGATACTGAAGCTTTCTTT. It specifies CSVDGGGDTEAFF.

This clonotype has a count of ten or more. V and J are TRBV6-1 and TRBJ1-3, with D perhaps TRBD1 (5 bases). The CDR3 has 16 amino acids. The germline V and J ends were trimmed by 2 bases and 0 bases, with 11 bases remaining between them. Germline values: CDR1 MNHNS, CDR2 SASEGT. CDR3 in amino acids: CASSEKGPYSGNTIYF. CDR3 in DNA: TGTGCCAGCAGTGAAAAGGGACCTTACTCTGGAAACACCATATATTTT.

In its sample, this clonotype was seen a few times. As DNA, the CDR3 is TGTGCCAGCAGATCTCCCGGGCAGGGCCCTGAAGCTTTCTTT. This codes for CASRSPGQGPEAFF. This chain joins TRBV5-5 and TRBJ1-1; D perhaps matches TRBD1 (5 bases). The CDR3 is 14 amino acids. In germline, CDR1 is SGHKS, CDR2 YYEKEE (reference sequence). V shed 5 bases and J shed 6 bases, with 17 bases lying between them.

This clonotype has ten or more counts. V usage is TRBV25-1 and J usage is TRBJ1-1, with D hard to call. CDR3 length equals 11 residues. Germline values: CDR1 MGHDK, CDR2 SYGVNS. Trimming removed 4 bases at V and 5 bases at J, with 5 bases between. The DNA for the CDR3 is TGTGCCAGCAGTGCTCTAACTGAAGCTTTCTTT. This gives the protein CASSALTEAFF.

CDR3 sequence reads: CASTSTGVSNQPQHF. In nucleotides, the CDR3 is TGTGCCAGCACCTCGACAGGGGTTAGCAATCAGCCCCAGCATTTT. The rearrangement uses TRBV12-3 or TRBV12-4 and TRBJ1-5; 8 bases are shared with TRBD1. Germline trimming cut 7 bases from V and 0 bases from J; bases unmatched to any gene: 5. This CDR3 region has 15 residues.

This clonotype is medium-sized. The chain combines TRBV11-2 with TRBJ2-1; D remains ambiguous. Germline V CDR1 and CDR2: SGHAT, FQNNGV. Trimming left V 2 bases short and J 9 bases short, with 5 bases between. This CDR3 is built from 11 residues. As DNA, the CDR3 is TGTGCCAGCAGCTTATTCCCTGAGCAGTTCTTC. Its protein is CASSLFPEQFF. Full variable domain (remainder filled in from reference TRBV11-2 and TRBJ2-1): EAGVAQSPRYKIIEKRQSVAFWCNPISGHATLYWYQQILGQGPKLLIQFQNNGVVDDSQLPKDRFSAERLKGVDSTLKIQPAKLEDSAVYLCASSLFPEQFFGPGTRLTVL.

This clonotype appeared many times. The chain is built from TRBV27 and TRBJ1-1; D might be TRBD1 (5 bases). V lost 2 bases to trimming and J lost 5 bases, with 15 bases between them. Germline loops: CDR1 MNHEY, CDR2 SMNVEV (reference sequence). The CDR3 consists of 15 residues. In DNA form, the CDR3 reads TGTGCCAGCAGTTTACAAACGGGACGCCCGACTGAAGCTTTCTTT. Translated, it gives CASSLQTGRPTEAFF.

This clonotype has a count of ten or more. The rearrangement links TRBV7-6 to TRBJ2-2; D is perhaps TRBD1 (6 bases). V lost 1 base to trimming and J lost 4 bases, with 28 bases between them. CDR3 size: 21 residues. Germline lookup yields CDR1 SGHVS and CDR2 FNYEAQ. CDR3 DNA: TGTGCCAGCAGCTTAGTATTGTCTATCGGCCGGGGCAGGGGAAGCACCGGGGAGCTGTTTTTT. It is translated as CASSLVLSIGRGRGSTGELFF.

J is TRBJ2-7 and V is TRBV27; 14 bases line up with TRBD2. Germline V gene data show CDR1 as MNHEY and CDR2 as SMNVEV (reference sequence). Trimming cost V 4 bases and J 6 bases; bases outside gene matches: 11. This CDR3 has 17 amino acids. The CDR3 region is CASSSGLAGGQLGEQYF. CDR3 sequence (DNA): TGTGCCAGCAGTTCAGGACTAGCGGGAGGCCAGCTGGGCGAGCAGTACTTC.

The CDR3 DNA sequence: TGCAGCGTTCGTCCGGACAGGAGGGTTCGGGAGCAGTACTTC. Amino acid sequence: CSVRPDRRVREQYF. The chain uses TRBV29-1 and TRBJ2-7, with a possible D match to TRBD1 (7 bases). CDR3 length: 14 amino acids. V was pared by 5 bases and J by 7 bases, with 21 bases between. Germline CDR1 reads SQVTM; CDR2 reads ANQGSEA.

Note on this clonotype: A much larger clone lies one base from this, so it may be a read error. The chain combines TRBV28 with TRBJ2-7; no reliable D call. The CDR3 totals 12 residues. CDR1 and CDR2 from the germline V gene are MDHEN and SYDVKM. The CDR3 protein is CTSSLLGYEQYF. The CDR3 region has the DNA TGTACCAGCAGTTTATTGGGTTACGAGCAGTACTTC.